This T cell receptor beta chain was documented in a study of control samples from healthy donors and cancer patients. This CDR3 is built from 14 residues. V dropped 10 bases and J dropped 6; count of bases not matched to a gene: 9. The germline V gene encodes CDR1 ENHRY and CDR2 SYGVKD. Assay used: immunoSEQ multiplex PCR; TCRdb lists only in-frame clones, some missing. The sample yields 120,000 or so clones, roughly 90% seen once. The chain couples TRBV10-3 to TRBJ1-6, with 7 bases that match TRBD1. The sequencing input was blood. This TCR came from a man aged 18 to 30 in good health. The DNA for the CDR3 is TGTGCCACCAAAAAGACAGGGTCTAATTCACCCCTCCACTTT. Its translation: CATKKTGSNSPLHF.